The 24 T cell receptor beta chains reported below all come from one sample, sequenced in a study of blood T cell repertoires in COVID-19. Clones were read by immunoSEQ multiplex PCR, and TCRdb kept only the in-frame ones, dropping some. The table has about 270,000 clones, roughly 88% seen once. Sequenced sample: PBMCs or T cells enriched from blood (not recorded which). These receptors were taken from a woman aged 30 to 39 who had recovered from COVID-19.

The V gene is TRBV27, the J gene TRBJ2-7; no clear D. CDR1 is MNHEY, CDR2 SMNVEV, per germline (reference sequence). The CDR3 sequence is 13 residues long. V was clipped by 1 base and J by 2 bases, with 6 bases between them. The CDR3 reads CASSLLQTYEQYF. CDR3 DNA: TGTGCCAGCAGTTTATTACAAACCTACGAGCAGTACTTC.

This sequence joins TRBV7-6 and TRBJ2-5; TRBD2 agrees at 12 bases. CDR3 length equals 17 residues. With 4 bases clipped from V and 5 bases from J, the junction kept 11 bases outside the gene matches. CDR1 SGHVS and CDR2 FNYEAQ come from the germline V gene. The CDR3, as DNA: TGTGCCAGCAGCTCCCCTCAACGGACTAGCGGGAAGGAGACCCAGTACTTC. Translation: CASSSPQRTSGKETQYF.

The rearrangement uses TRBV12-3 or TRBV12-4 and TRBJ2-7; D is unclear. CDR3 length equals 11 residues. V was clipped by 4 bases and J by 2 bases, with 3 bases between them. The DNA of the CDR3 is TGTGCCAGCAGTTCCACCTACGAGCAGTACTTC. It specifies CASSSTYEQYF.

The V call is TRBV6-5, the J call TRBJ1-3; TRBD1 is a possible D gene (6 bases). This CDR3 is built from 11 residues. The V gene lost 10 bases and the J gene lost 11 bases, with 15 bases spanning the gap. The germline gives CDR1 MNHEY, CDR2 SVGAGI. This CDR3 is CAIFRGWSIYF. The CDR3 DNA reads as TGTGCCATATTCAGGGGATGGTCCATATATTTT.

This chain connects TRBV29-1 to TRBJ1-6, with TRBD1 as a possible D gene (6 bases). Trimming removed 5 bases from V and 4 bases from J, with 9 bases in between. The germline CDR1 and CDR2 sequences are SQVTM and ANQGSEA. CDR3 length: 13 residues. For the CDR3, the DNA is TGCAGCGTTAGGACAGCTTATAATTCACCCCTCCACTTT. Its translation: CSVRTAYNSPLHF.

V is TRBV11-3 and J is TRBJ1-3; D gene uncertain. The CDR3 is 13 amino acids. Germline CDR1 and CDR2: SGHNT and YENEEA. V lost 7 bases, J lost 4 bases, and 11 bases lay in between. The chain's CDR3 is CASTYLVGNTIYF. CDR3 sequence (DNA): TGTGCCAGCACCTATCTAGTCGGAAACACCATATATTTT.

This chain uses TRBV2 with TRBJ1-2; D might be TRBD1 (6 bases). Between the trimmed V and J ends, which lost 2 bases and 4 bases, there was a span of 14 bases. CDR1 is SNHLY, CDR2 FYNNEI, per germline. The length of the CDR3 is 15 residues. The CDR3 protein is CASSEPRGGSYGYTF. The CDR3 region has the DNA TGTGCCAGCAGTGAACCGAGGGGGGGGTCCTATGGCTACACCTTC.

V is TRBV28 and J is TRBJ1-5; D might be TRBD1 (6 bases). The CDR3 spans 16 residues. V lost 5 bases, J lost 4 bases, and 18 bases lay in between. Germline V gene sequence: CDR1 MDHEN, CDR2 SYDVKM. DNA of the CDR3: TGTGCCAGCAGTCCACCGAGGGGGGAGGGAAATCAGCCCCAGCATTTT. Translation: CASSPPRGEGNQPQHF.

V usage is TRBV27 and J usage is TRBJ1-1, with 7 bases that match TRBD1. The germline CDR1 and CDR2 sequences are MNHEY and SMNVEV (reference sequence). The CDR3 extends over 18 amino acids. With V trimmed by 4 bases and J by 2 bases, 16 bases remained unmatched. CDR3 loop: CASSSSNSHRGPNTEAFF. CDR3 DNA sequence: TGTGCCAGCAGTTCCTCTAATTCCCACAGGGGCCCAAACACTGAAGCTTTCTTT.

This chain connects TRBV28 to TRBJ2-7, with 8 nucleotides matching TRBD1. V gave up 7 bases and J gave up 3 bases; unmatched junction bases: 11. The germline gives CDR1 MDHEN, CDR2 SYDVKM. This CDR3 has 15 amino acids. CDR3 coding DNA: TGTGCCAGCAACCCCCTGACAGGGGCGAACTACGAGCAGTACTTC. Translated: CASNPLTGANYEQYF.

J is TRBJ2-3 and V is TRBV27; D uncertain. This CDR3 has 12 residues. V lost 6 bases and J lost 6, with 10 bases in between. From germline, CDR1 is MNHEY and CDR2 SMNVEV (reference sequence). The CDR3 protein is CASSPTLDTQYF. The DNA for the CDR3 is TGTGCCAGCAGCCCCACTTTGGATACGCAGTATTTT.

This chain connects TRBV13 to TRBJ1-2; tentatively, D is TRBD1 (6 bases). With 0 bases removed from V and 6 bases from J, the gap between germline ends came to 14 bases. This CDR3 has 15 residues. Germline values: CDR1 PRHDT, CDR2 FYEKMQ (reference sequence). The CDR3 nucleotides read TGTGCCAGCAGCTTAGGAAATCAGGGGCCGGATGGCTACACCTTC. Translation gives CASSLGNQGPDGYTF.

The chain employs TRBV5-4 and TRBJ2-2; 7 bases are a match to TRBD1. In germline, CDR1 is SGHNT, CDR2 YYREEE (reference sequence). The CDR3 loop spans 14 amino acids. Trimming at V came to 4 bases and at J to 6 bases, leaving 6 bases not matched to a gene. The chain's CDR3 is CASSRDRYSGELFF. The CDR3 nucleotides read TGTGCCAGCAGCCGGGACAGATACTCCGGGGAGCTGTTTTTT.

The chain combines TRBV2 with TRBJ1-5; TRBD1 matches at 10 bases. The CDR3 length is 14 residues. With 8 bases clipped from V and 7 bases from J, the junction kept 8 bases outside the gene matches. CDR1 is SNHLY, CDR2 FYNNEI, per germline. The CDR3 region has the DNA TGTGCCAGCTTGTCCCGGGACAGGGGACAGCCCCAGCATTTT. It codes for CASLSRDRGQPQHF.

This chain links TRBV11-2 with TRBJ2-7; TRBD1 aligns across 9 bases. Germline V lookup: CDR1 SGHAT, CDR2 FQNNGV. After removal of 5 bases from V and 5 bases from J, the junction contained 10 bases not matched to a gene. There are 15 residues in the CDR3. CDR3 protein: CASSPQAQGAHEQYF. CDR3 nucleotides: TGTGCCAGCAGCCCTCAGGCACAGGGGGCTCACGAGCAGTACTTC. Full variable domain (missing parts from reference TRBV11-2 and TRBJ2-7): EAGVAQSPRYKIIEKRQSVAFWCNPISGHATLYWYQQILGQGPKLLIQFQNNGVVDDSQLPKDRFSAERLKGVDSTLKIQPAKLEDSAVYLCASSPQAQGAHEQYFGPGTRLTVT.

This clone was observed a single time. V usage is TRBV9 and J usage is TRBJ2-2, with 13 bases aligning to TRBD2. V shed 3 bases and J 1 base; nucleotides not matched to a gene: 6. This CDR3 spans 18 amino acids. Germline lookup yields CDR1 SGDLS and CDR2 YYNGEE. CDR3 DNA: TGTGCCAGCAGCGCTAGTTGGACTAGCGGGGGGAACACCGGGGAGCTGTTTTTT. Translation gives CASSASWTSGGNTGELFF.

The chain employs TRBV5-1 and TRBJ1-1; 10 bases map to TRBD1. The CDR3 contains 16 residues. The germline V gene has CDR1 SGHRS and CDR2 YFSETQ. V lost 4 bases, J lost 0 bases, and 6 bases stayed unmatched. The CDR3 loop is CASSHRDRGMNTEAFF. In DNA form, the CDR3 reads TGCGCCAGCAGCCACCGGGACAGGGGCATGAACACTGAAGCTTTCTTT. The whole variable domain, filled in from reference TRBV5-1 and TRBJ1-1, reads KAGVTQTPRYLIKTRGQQVTLSCSPISGHRSVSWYQQTPGQGLQFLFEYFSETQRNKGNFPGRFSGRQFSNSRSEMNVSTLELGDSALYLCASSHRDRGMNTEAFFGQGTRLTVV.

V gene TRBV28 combines with J gene TRBJ2-1; 14 bases map to TRBD2. Germline V gene lookup returns CDR1 MDHEN and CDR2 SYDVKM. V shed 7 bases, J shed 8 bases, and the junction held 10 bases outside the gene matches. The CDR3 is 16 amino acids. DNA of the CDR3: TGTGCCAGCAAAAGAGGGGGACTAGCGGGAGAGGATGAGCAGTTCTTC. It codes for CASKRGGLAGEDEQFF.

This chain uses TRBV7-2 with TRBJ1-6; possible D gene TRBD1, 6 bases. The V gene's germline CDR1 is SGHTA and CDR2 FQGNSA. The V gene lost 10 bases and the J gene lost 6 bases, with 19 bases spanning the gap. The CDR3 covers 15 residues. CDR3 region: CATALLGAGNSPLHF. For the CDR3, the DNA is TGTGCCACCGCCCTACTGGGGGCAGGTAATTCACCCCTCCACTTT.

The table lists this clone with a few counts. V is TRBV7-9 and J is TRBJ1-1; D perhaps matches TRBD1 (6 bases). The V gene lost 5 bases and the J gene lost 3 bases, with 13 bases spanning the gap. CDR1 is SEHNR and CDR2 is FQNEAQ in the germline V gene (reference sequence). The CDR3 length is 14 residues. The CDR3 nucleotides are TGTGCCAGCAGCCTATCGGGGGGCTACACTGAAGCTTTCTTT. It translates to CASSLSGGYTEAFF.

This clone was seen a few times. The V and J genes are TRBV5-1 and TRBJ1-2, with D maybe TRBD1 (6 bases). V was trimmed by 1 base and J by 3 bases, leaving 10 bases between them. This CDR3 is built from 14 residues. CDR1 SGHRS and CDR2 YFSETQ come from the germline V gene. Here the CDR3 reads CASSLTAGDYGYTF. The CDR3 DNA is TGCGCCAGCAGCTTGACTGCAGGGGACTATGGCTACACCTTC.

The V gene is TRBV13, the J gene TRBJ2-7; D is possibly TRBD2 (6 bases). The CDR3 length is 17 residues. CDR1 is PRHDT and CDR2 is FYEKMQ in the germline V gene (reference sequence). Trimming left V 3 bases short and J 3 bases short, with 21 bases between. CDR3 DNA: TGTGCCAGCAGCTTCGTGGCCCAGGCTAGCGTACACTACGAGCAGTACTTC. This sequence encodes CASSFVAQASVHYEQYF.

V gene TRBV30 combines with J gene TRBJ1-6, with D unresolved. With 3 bases removed from V and 8 bases from J, the gap between germline ends came to 8 bases. CDR1 is GTSNPN and CDR2 is SVGIG in the germline V gene (reference sequence). The CDR3 is made up of 12 amino acids. DNA for the CDR3: TGTGCCTGGAGGAACCGGGATTCACCCCTCCACTTT. This sequence encodes CAWRNRDSPLHF.

This sequence joins TRBV6-5 and TRBJ1-1, with 7 nucleotides matching TRBD1. V lost 8 bases, J lost 1 base, and 4 bases stayed unmatched. CDR1 is MNHEY and CDR2 is SVGAGI in the germline V gene. The CDR3 contains 13 residues. DNA of the CDR3: TGTGCCAGCTCCTGGGACAGGAACACTGAAGCTTTCTTT. Its translation is CASSWDRNTEAFF.